A single sample is the source of the 30 T cell receptor beta chains below, sequenced in a study of T-cell memory formation after mild COVID-19. TCRdb called the 5' RACE reads again in MiXCR, with one record for every CDR3 protein. Of about 180,000 distinct CDR3 sequences in the sample, about a sixth are singletons; the top ten hold about 2%. The sample consisted of PBMCs or a T cell subset sorted from them (not recorded which). Every receptor here comes from an adult woman who had mild COVID-19 (a few samples of this study predate the infection). Cell type and time point are not known.

The chain is built from TRBV29-1 and TRBJ1-1; D not resolved. The CDR3 has 12 amino acids. Germline values: CDR1 SQVTM, CDR2 ANQGSEA. The CDR3 protein is CTVDGRAGEAFF. The CDR3 DNA sequence: TGCACCGTCGATGGCAGAGCGGGTGAAGCTTTCTTT.

This clonotype was seen more than once but under ten times. This rearrangement joins TRBV7-9 to TRBJ2-1; TRBD2 is a possible D gene (6 bases). Per the germline V gene, CDR1 is SEHNR and CDR2 is FQNEAQ (reference sequence). The V end lost 5 bases, the J end lost 3 bases, and 11 bases lay between the germline ends. There are 14 residues in the CDR3. CDR3 in amino acids: CASSVSTSYNEQFF. The DNA for the CDR3 is TGTGCCAGCAGCGTGTCGACTAGCTACAATGAGCAGTTCTTC.

The rearrangement links TRBV9 to TRBJ1-6; tentatively, D is TRBD1 (5 bases). V dropped 0 bases and J dropped 5 bases, with 15 bases sitting between them. CDR3 length: 17 amino acids. CDR1 SGDLS and CDR2 YYNGEE come from the germline V gene. CDR3 nucleotide sequence: TGTGCCAGCAGCGTAGGGGGGACGGTCGAAAATAATTCACCCCTCCACTTT. Residues: CASSVGGTVENNSPLHF.

This clonotype came up many times. One junction end does not reproduce the germline sequence, and a read error may be involved. The gene calls are TRBV7-7 and TRBJ2-1; D possibly corresponds to TRBD2 (6 bases). CDR1 is SSHAT, CDR2 FNYEAQ, per germline (reference sequence). The CDR3 consists of 13 residues. This CDR3 reads CASSLALGGEQFF. The CDR3 bases are TGCGCCAGCAGCTTGGCTTTGGGAGGTGAGCAGTTCTTC.

This clonotype was counted between two and nine times. The CDR3, as DNA: TGTGCCAGCCGGGGGCTAGATACGCAGTATTTT. It encodes CASRGLDTQYF. The rearrangement uses TRBV2 and TRBJ2-3; D possibly matches TRBD1 or TRBD2 (6 bases each). The CDR3 totals 11 residues. Germline V gives CDR1 SNHLY, CDR2 FYNNEI. With 8 bases removed from V and 5 bases from J, the gap between germline ends came to 8 bases.

The chain combines TRBV11-2 with TRBJ2-7; D uncertain. V lost 0 bases to trimming and J lost 0 bases, with 3 bases between them. Germline lookup yields CDR1 SGHAT and CDR2 FQNNGV. The CDR3 totals 13 residues. The CDR3 DNA sequence: TGTGCCAGCAGCTTAGACCACTCCTACGAGCAGTACTTC. Its protein product is CASSLDHSYEQYF.

This clonotype was counted between two and nine times. The chain is built from TRBV12-3 or TRBV12-4 and TRBJ2-2; 7 bases are shared with TRBD2. This CDR3 has 14 amino acids. Germline trimming cut 5 bases from V and 5 bases from J; bases unmatched to any gene: 5. The DNA of the CDR3 is TGTGCCAGCAGTATATCTAGCGGTACCGGGGAGCTGTTTTTT. Amino acids: CASSISSGTGELFF.

The chain couples TRBV27 to TRBJ2-7; 10 bases align to TRBD1. With 5 bases clipped from V and 6 bases from J, the junction kept 4 bases outside the gene matches. In germline, CDR1 is MNHEY, CDR2 SMNVEV (reference sequence). CDR3 length: 13 residues. This CDR3 reads CASSTDRGREQYF. DNA for the CDR3: TGTGCCAGCAGTACAGACAGGGGGCGCGAGCAGTACTTC.

The CDR3 protein is CASSYYKGSTEAFF. DNA of the CDR3: TGTGCCAGCAGCTATTACAAGGGAAGCACTGAAGCTTTCTTT. The chain links TRBV7-2 to TRBJ1-1; D is ambiguous. Germline assignment: CDR1 SGHTA and CDR2 FQGNSA. This CDR3 has 14 residues. Trimming shortened V by 4 bases and J by 4 bases, and 13 bases separated the two germline ends.

This clonotype was counted between two and nine times. CDR3 bases: TGTGCCAGCAGCCAAGTCTTTAGGTTCTCTGGAAACACCATATATTTT. Protein sequence: CASSQVFRFSGNTIYF. The genes are TRBV3-1 and TRBJ1-3; D unresolved. Germline values: CDR1 LGHDT, CDR2 YNNKEL (reference sequence). This CDR3 contains 16 residues. V was pared by 1 base and J by 0 bases, with 10 bases between.

In this sample, this clonotype turned up a few times. The J gene is TRBJ2-1, the V gene TRBV20-1, with a possible D match to TRBD2 (6 bases). The CDR3 loop spans 12 amino acids. The germline V gene encodes CDR1 DFQATT and CDR2 SNEGSKA (reference sequence). Trimming pared 6 bases from V and 5 bases from J, leaving 11 bases between. The CDR3 is CSAGTGDNEQFF. CDR3 DNA sequence: TGCAGTGCCGGGACTGGGGACAATGAGCAGTTCTTC.

This clonotype was found many times. This chain joins TRBV12-3 or TRBV12-4 and TRBJ1-2; D is perhaps TRBD1 (6 bases). This CDR3 comprises 13 residues. V shed 8 bases and J shed 8 bases, with 18 bases lying between them. The CDR3, as DNA: TGTGCCAGCGGGAACAGGGAGGCGTGGGGCTACACCTTC. It encodes CASGNREAWGYTF.

This sequence joins TRBV2 and TRBJ2-5; D remains ambiguous. Trimming removed 4 bases from V and 10 bases from J, with 16 bases in between. This CDR3 comprises 13 residues. Germline V CDR1 and CDR2: SNHLY, FYNNEI. This CDR3 reads CASSVSAVRVQYF. The CDR3 DNA reads TGTGCCAGCAGTGTTTCCGCCGTTAGGGTCCAGTACTTC.

This clonotype was seen a few times. The J gene is TRBJ2-3, the V gene TRBV5-1; D uncertain. Germline lookup yields CDR1 SGHRS and CDR2 YFSETQ. This CDR3 comprises 15 residues. Trimming pared 6 bases from V and 2 bases from J, leaving 16 bases between. CDR3 sequence: CASTDLSALTDTQYF. In nucleotides, the CDR3 is TGCGCCAGCACCGACCTCTCCGCCCTCACAGATACGCAGTATTTT.

The chain carries TRBV6-1 and TRBJ1-3; no firm D call. This CDR3 is built from 12 residues. CDR1 and CDR2 (germline): MNHNS, SASEGT. Trimming pared 7 bases from V and 1 base from J, leaving 5 bases between. The CDR3 sequence is CASKPSGNTIYF. The CDR3 region has the DNA TGTGCCAGCAAGCCGTCTGGAAACACCATATATTTT.

The V gene is TRBV20-1, the J gene TRBJ2-7; no clear D gene. The CDR3 runs to 14 residues. In germline, CDR1 is DFQATT, CDR2 SNEGSKA (reference sequence). Trimming took off 3 bases at V and 2 bases at J, with 14 bases between the two ends. DNA for the CDR3: TGCAGTGCTAGGGCGTCAGCGCCTCCCTACGAGCAGTACTTC. Amino acid sequence: CSARASAPPYEQYF.

DNA of the CDR3: TGTGCCTGGAGTGAGACGACAGGGCCGTATGGCTACACCTTC. This codes for CAWSETTGPYGYTF. V and J are TRBV30 and TRBJ1-2, with 7 bases fitting TRBD1. This CDR3 spans 14 amino acids. The V gene end was trimmed by 1 base and the J gene end by 5 bases; junction bases not matched to a gene: 7. Germline CDR1 is GTSNPN and CDR2 is SVGIG (reference sequence).

The table lists this clonotype with a few counts. This chain joins TRBV19 and TRBJ2-7; 8 bases map to TRBD2. This CDR3 region has 16 residues. CDR1 and CDR2 from the germline V gene are LNHDA and SQIVND (reference sequence). Germline trimming cut 4 bases from V and 3 bases from J; bases unmatched to any gene: 11. The CDR3 here is CASSNGVGTRIYEQYF. For the CDR3, the DNA is TGTGCCAGTAGTAACGGAGTAGGGACTAGGATCTACGAGCAGTACTTC.

V and J are TRBV5-1 and TRBJ2-7; 9 nucleotides align to TRBD1. This CDR3 contains 15 residues. Germline trimming cut 4 bases from V and 2 bases from J; bases unmatched to any gene: 7. CDR1 SGHRS and CDR2 YFSETQ come from the germline V gene. CDR3 amino acids: CASSLGTGITYEQYF. Here the CDR3 DNA reads TGCGCCAGCAGCCTCGGGACAGGGATAACCTACGAGCAGTACTTC.

This clonotype was observed a handful of times. As DNA, the CDR3 is TGTGCCAGCAGTGAAGGCGACCGCTCCACTGAAGCTTTCTTT. Translating gives CASSEGDRSTEAFF. This sequence joins TRBV25-1 and TRBJ1-1; D not certain. V lost 2 bases, J lost 4 bases, and 11 bases lay in between. The CDR3 contains 14 residues. Germline loops: CDR1 MGHDK, CDR2 SYGVNS.

The chain is built from TRBV19 and TRBJ1-1; D remains unclear. The CDR3 has 13 residues. The germline V gene encodes CDR1 LNHDA and CDR2 SQIVND (reference sequence). With 3 bases removed from V and 4 bases from J, the gap between germline ends came to 9 bases. This CDR3 is CASSIIPSTEAFF. Here the CDR3 DNA reads TGTGCCAGTAGTATCATCCCGTCCACTGAAGCTTTCTTT.

The chain recombines TRBV7-9 with TRBJ2-2; 8 positions agree with TRBD1. Germline trimming cut 8 bases from V and 5 bases from J; bases unmatched to any gene: 4. This CDR3 spans 13 amino acids. Germline V gene sequence: CDR1 SEHNR, CDR2 FQNEAQ (reference sequence). The CDR3 reads CASLDRVTGELFF. CDR3 nucleotides: TGTGCCAGCCTGGACAGGGTTACCGGGGAGCTGTTTTTT. Full variable domain (outside the CDR3, taken from reference TRBV7-9 and TRBJ2-2): DTGVSQNPRHKITKRGQNVTFRCDPISEHNRLYWYRQTLGQGPEFLTYFQNEAQLEKSRLLSDRFSAERPKGSFSTLEIQRTEQGDSAMYLCASLDRVTGELFFGEGSRLTVL.

This clonotype was counted only a few times. The chain joins TRBV18 to TRBJ2-5, with unresolved D. Germline V gives CDR1 KGHSH, CDR2 LQKENI. V lost 3 bases, J lost 3 bases, and 8 bases lay in between. The CDR3 spans 13 residues. The CDR3 protein is CASSPRQEETQYF. The CDR3 DNA is TGTGCCAGCTCACCGAGGCAGGAAGAGACCCAGTACTTC.

CDR3 in DNA: TGCGCCAGCAGCAGTCAGGGGGGCCATGGCTACACCTTC. Translating it yields CASSSQGGHGYTF. The chain recombines TRBV5-1 with TRBJ1-2, with 7 bases aligning to TRBD1. Germline V gene sequence: CDR1 SGHRS, CDR2 YFSETQ. V was clipped by 4 bases and J by 6 bases; unmatched bases: 6. The CDR3 contains 13 residues.

This clonotype was seen only a few times. The V gene is TRBV20-1, the J gene TRBJ1-4; a possible D gene is TRBD1 (6 bases). Germline CDR1 and CDR2: DFQATT and SNEGSKA (reference sequence). V gave up 6 bases and J gave up 4 bases, with 12 bases separating them. The CDR3 totals 13 residues. CDR3 in DNA: TGCAGTGCCTCCGAGGGGGATAATGAAAAACTGTTTTTT. This codes for CSASEGDNEKLFF.

Here the CDR3 reads CATSDFSGSQETQYF. In nucleotides, the CDR3 is TGTGCCACCAGTGATTTTTCCGGCAGCCAAGAGACCCAGTACTTC. The V and J genes are TRBV24-1 and TRBJ2-5; no reliable D call. V was cut by 1 base and J by 1 base, with 9 bases left in between. Germline V gives CDR1 KGHDR, CDR2 SFDVKD. This CDR3 is built from 15 residues.

Ten or more counts support this clonotype. The rearrangement uses TRBV7-2 and TRBJ2-3; D unresolved. There are 12 residues in the CDR3. Trimming left V 5 bases short and J 6 bases short, with 9 bases between. From germline, CDR1 is SGHTA and CDR2 FQGNSA. CDR3 residues: CASSPYSDTQYF. The CDR3 region has the DNA TGTGCCAGCAGCCCCTATTCGGATACGCAGTATTTT.

This clonotype turned up a few times. V usage is TRBV3-1 and J usage is TRBJ2-2; D gene uncertain. The CDR3 contains 12 residues. The germline V gene has CDR1 LGHDT and CDR2 YNNKEL (reference sequence). The ends were cut back, 4 bases at V and 6 bases at J, with 6 bases in the middle. The CDR3 region has the DNA TGTGCCAGCAGCCGAGACGCCGGGGAGCTGTTTTTT. It translates to CASSRDAGELFF.

This clonotype showed up just a few times. This chain joins TRBV5-1 and TRBJ2-3; weak D call: TRBD1 (6 bases). This CDR3 is 13 amino acids long. The ends were cut back, 2 bases at V and 4 bases at J, with 8 bases in the middle. The germline V gene has CDR1 SGHRS and CDR2 YFSETQ. CDR3 in amino acids: CASSLRQADTQYF. The CDR3 DNA sequence: TGCGCCAGCAGCTTAAGACAGGCAGATACGCAGTATTTT.

This clonotype came up a few times. The V call is TRBV4-1, the J call TRBJ1-4; the match to TRBD1 covers 7 bases. V shed 1 base and J 0 bases; nucleotides not matched to a gene: 2. The germline CDR1 and CDR2 sequences are MGHRA and YSYEKL. The CDR3 has 16 amino acids. CDR3 amino acids: CASSQAQGATNEKLFF. Here the CDR3 DNA reads TGCGCCAGCAGCCAAGCTCAGGGGGCAACTAATGAAAAACTGTTTTTT.